This entry describes one T cell receptor beta chain. Profiled with immunoSEQ multiplex PCR; TCRdb holds only in-frame clones, not every one. Of about 120,000 clones listed, 75% to 95% are singletons. These data are taken from a study of control samples from healthy donors and cancer patients. Germline-derived CDR1 and CDR2 are SGDLS and YYNGEE. Trimming left V 3 bases short and J 3 bases short, with 12 bases between. The CDR3 has 14 residues. This clonotype was sampled from a man between 35 and 55 years old in good health. V and J are TRBV9 and TRBJ1-1; maybe TRBD1 (6 bases). The sample was blood. CDR3 protein: CASSASWTDTEAFF. The CDR3 coding sequence is TGTGCCAGCAGCGCGAGTTGGACAGACACTGAAGCTTTCTTT.